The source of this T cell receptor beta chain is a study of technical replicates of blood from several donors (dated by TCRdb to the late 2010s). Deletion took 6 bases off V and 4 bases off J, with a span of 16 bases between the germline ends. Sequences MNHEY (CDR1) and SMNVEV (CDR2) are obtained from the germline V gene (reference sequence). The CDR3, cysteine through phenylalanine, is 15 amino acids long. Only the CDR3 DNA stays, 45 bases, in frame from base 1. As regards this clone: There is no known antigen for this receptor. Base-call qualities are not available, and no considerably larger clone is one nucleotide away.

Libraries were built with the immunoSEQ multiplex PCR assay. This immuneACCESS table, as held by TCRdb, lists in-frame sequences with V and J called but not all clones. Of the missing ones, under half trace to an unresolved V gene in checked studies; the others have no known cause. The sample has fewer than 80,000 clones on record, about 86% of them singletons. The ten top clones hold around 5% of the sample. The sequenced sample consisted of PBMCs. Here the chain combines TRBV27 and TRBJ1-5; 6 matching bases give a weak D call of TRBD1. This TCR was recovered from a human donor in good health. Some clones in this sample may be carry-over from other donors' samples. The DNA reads TGTGCCAGCAGCCTTGGATGGGGGCTAAATCAGCCCCAGCATTTT. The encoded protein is CASSLGWGLNQPQHF.